These T cell receptor beta chains were read from a single sample in a study of early T cells in non-severe SARS-CoV-2 infection. TCRdb fed the 5' RACE reads into MiXCR, producing one record per CDR3 protein. Seen here are tens of thousands of distinct CDR3 sequences, about 13% observed once, and the top ten hold about 8.6%. What was sequenced was whole blood. These receptor sequences come from an adult who was a healthcare worker with PCR-confirmed SARS-CoV-2 infection or an uninfected control (not recorded which). The CDR3 runs from the conserved cysteine through the conserved F or W. D genes are given only for firm matches. The size of a clone is reported for some rows only, either as once, few or many, or as a class for expanded clones.

TRBV7-8	NA	NA	TRBJ2-1	CASSFRDTYNEQFF	TGTGCCAGCAGCTTCCGGGACACCTACAATGAGCAGTTCTTC
TRBV7-2	TRBD1	NA	TRBJ1-1	CASSSLDRVAFF	TGTGCCAGCAGCTCCCTAGACAGGGTCGCTTTCTTT
TRBV20-1	NA	few	TRBJ2-2	CSAFLARTGELFF	TGCAGTGCCTTCCTAGCGAGGACCGGGGAGCTGTTTTTT
TRBV20-1	NA	NA	TRBJ1-2	CSATSSGDLGGGYTF	TGCAGTGCTACCTCATCAGGGGACCTAGGGGGTGGCTACACCTTC
TRBV24-1	NA	few	TRBJ1-2	CATSPSTGRMSGYTF	TGTGCCACCAGTCCGAGTACAGGGAGAATGTCGGGCTACACCTTC
TRBV20-1	NA	few	TRBJ1-2	CSAPGSGRSNYGYTF	TGCAGTGCTCCTGGATCGGGGCGAAGTAACTATGGCTACACCTTC
TRBV7-3	NA	many	TRBJ2-2	CASSSAGTGELFF	TGTGCCAGCAGCTCAGCGGGCACCGGGGAGCTGTTTTTT
TRBV7-9	TRBD2	many	TRBJ2-1	CASSLSGRNEQFF	TGTGCCAGCAGCTTAAGCGGGAGAAATGAGCAGTTCTTC
TRBV3-1	TRBD1	few	TRBJ2-7	CASSQPGQGRSYEQYF	TGTGCCAGCAGCCAACCTGGACAGGGGAGGTCCTACGAGCAGTACTTC
TRBV5-1	NA	NA	TRBJ2-3	CASSPDPRATQYF	TGCGCCAGCAGCCCTGACCCAAGGGCCACGCAGTATTTT
TRBV28	NA	many	TRBJ1-1	CAALYEAFF	TGTGCCGCACTTTATGAAGCTTTCTTT
TRBV6-2/TRBV6-3	NA	NA	TRBJ2-1	CASSYSRLAIDYNEQFF	TGTGCCAGCAGTTATTCCCGTTTAGCGATTGACTACAATGAGCAGTTCTTC
TRBV4-1	TRBD2	few	TRBJ2-5	CASSQERASGRGGRYF	TGCGCCAGCAGCCAAGAAAGGGCTAGCGGGAGAGGGGGGCGGTACTTC
TRBV11-1	TRBD1	NA	TRBJ1-1	CASSFNGQGNTEAFF	TGTGCCAGCAGCTTCAACGGACAGGGAAACACTGAAGCTTTCTTT
TRBV4-1	NA	few	TRBJ2-2	CASSQVGGELFF	TGCGCCAGCAGCCAAGTTGGCGGGGAGCTGTTTTTT
TRBV7-6	TRBD1	NA	TRBJ1-3	CASSSPGQGSSTTSSGNTIYF	TGTGCCAGCAGCTCACCGGGACAGGGATCCTCCACAACAAGCTCTGGAAACACCATATATTTT
TRBV29-1	NA	NA	TRBJ1-2	CSVRGQGDNYGYTF	TGCAGCGTACGCGGGCAGGGCGATAACTATGGCTACACCTTC
TRBV5-4	TRBD1	NA	TRBJ1-4	CASSLPGGEKLFF	TGTGCCAGCAGCTTGCCAGGGGGTGAAAAACTGTTTTTT
TRBV2	NA	few	TRBJ2-3	CASRSAGSFTDTQYF	TGTGCCAGCAGGTCGGCAGGGAGTTTTACAGATACGCAGTATTTT
TRBV20-1	TRBD1	many	TRBJ1-5	CSARDRGRLTGNQPQHF	TGCAGTGCTAGAGATAGGGGGCGGCTAACGGGCAATCAGCCCCAGCATTTT
TRBV3-1	NA	few	TRBJ2-2	CASSQGQITGELFF	TGTGCCAGCAGCCAAGGTCAGATCACCGGGGAGCTGTTTTTT
TRBV4-1	TRBD2	many	TRBJ2-1	CASSQDPSGIYNEQFF	TGCGCCAGCAGCCAAGACCCTAGCGGGATCTACAATGAGCAGTTCTTC
TRBV6-5	NA	NA	TRBJ2-7	CASSYSGPGVEQYF	TGTGCCAGCAGTTACTCTGGACCCGGTGTCGAGCAGTACTTC
TRBV5-8	NA	few	TRBJ2-5	CASSFRPLVRETQYF	TGTGCCAGCAGCTTTCGGCCTCTCGTACGAGAGACCCAGTACTTC
TRBV5-1	NA	many	TRBJ2-7	CASSLQQGRHEQYF	TGCGCCAGCAGCTTACAACAGGGGAGGCACGAGCAGTACTTC
TRBV6-5	TRBD2	NA	TRBJ2-7	CASSPGLVAYEQYF	TGTGCCAGCAGTCCCGGACTAGTCGCCTACGAGCAGTACTTC
TRBV20-1	NA	NA	TRBJ2-1	CSAGTFYNEQFF	TGCAGTGCCGGGACTTTTTACAATGAGCAGTTCTTC
TRBV7-9	NA	few	TRBJ2-5	CASAFPGRETQYF	TGTGCCAGCGCCTTCCCAGGGAGGGAGACCCAGTACTTC
TRBV3-1	NA	few	TRBJ1-5	CASSQPGANQPQHF	TGTGCCAGCAGCCAACCGGGGGCGAATCAGCCCCAGCATTTT
TRBV5-1	NA	few	TRBJ2-3	CASSLDTRYTDTQYF	TGCGCCAGCAGCTTGGATACTCGTTACACAGATACGCAGTATTTT